This is a list of T cell receptor beta chains from one sample in a study of CD8 T cells in Susac syndrome. MiXCR, applied by TCRdb to the immunoSEQ multiplex PCR reads, yields one record per CDR3 protein. In the table there are 150,000 or so distinct CDR3 sequences, roughly 95% of which are singletons. The specimen sequenced was CD4+ T cells from PBMCs. Receptors were obtained from a human donor with multiple sclerosis. Each CDR3 is given with its conserved first and last residue. D genes are given only for firm matches. Clone size appears in some rows only: once, few, many, or a class for an expanded clone.

length	size	J	V	D	CDR3	DNA
13	.	TRBJ2-2	TRBV19	.	CASSMEGIGELFF	TGTGCCAGTAGTATGGAGGGTATCGGGGAGCTGTTTTTT
13	.	TRBJ1-1	TRBV30	TRBD1	CAWKRGPNTEAFF	TGTGCCTGGAAGAGGGGGCCGAACACTGAAGCTTTCTTT
17	.	TRBJ2-3	TRBV24-1	.	CATSDLEGRGSTDTQYF	TGTGCCACCAGTGATTTAGAGGGAAGAGGGAGCACAGATACGCAGTATTTT
12	.	TRBJ2-4	TRBV29-1	TRBD2	CSTLAGGDIQYF	TGCAGCACTTTAGCGGGTGGTGACATTCAGTACTTC
11	.	TRBJ1-4	TRBV20-1	.	CSPRASGKLFF	TGCAGTCCTCGGGCCTCAGGAAAACTGTTTTTT
13	once	TRBJ2-4	TRBV20-1	.	CSAFILAKNIQYF	TGCAGTGCCTTTATACTGGCCAAAAACATTCAGTACTTC
13	.	TRBJ2-1	TRBV12-5	.	CASGLVQEHEQFF	TGTGCTAGTGGTTTGGTACAAGAGCATGAGCAGTTCTTC
16	.	TRBJ1-3	TRBV12-3/TRBV12-4	TRBD1	CASSTSGTGGRNTIYF	TGTGCCAGCAGTACCTCCGGGACAGGGGGCCGAAACACCATATATTTT
13	once	TRBJ1-1	TRBV24-1	.	CATSDYRNTEAFF	TGTGCCACCAGTGATTACAGGAACACTGAAGCTTTCTTT
15	once	TRBJ2-5	TRBV7-9	TRBD2	CASSSAGGPGETQYF	TGTGCCAGCAGCTCCGCGGGAGGGCCGGGTGAGACCCAGTACTTC
15	.	TRBJ2-1	TRBV6-5	.	CASSSTTGTVSQQFF	TGTGCCAGCAGTTCCACCACCGGGACCGTATCCCAGCAGTTCTTC
14	.	TRBJ1-1	TRBV5-1	.	CASRTNSFGAEAFF	TGCGCCAGCAGAACAAACAGCTTCGGGGCTGAAGCTTTCTTT
14	.	TRBJ2-7	TRBV5-1	.	CASSDKGRSYEQYF	TGCGCCAGCAGCGACAAGGGCAGATCCTACGAGCAGTACTTC
13	.	TRBJ1-5	TRBV3-1	.	CASSQQENQPQHF	TGTGCCAGCAGCCAGCAGGAGAATCAGCCCCAGCATTTT
16	.	TRBJ1-2	TRBV18	.	CASSPSSVTSFYGYTF	TGTGCCAGCTCACCTTCTTCGGTGACGTCTTTCTATGGCTACACCTTC
15	.	TRBJ1-5	TRBV30	.	CAWRSGLTLNQPQHF	TGTGCCTGGAGGTCGGGACTGACGTTGAATCAGCCCCAGCATTTT
12	.	TRBJ1-1	TRBV9	.	CASSYPDTEAFF	TGTGCCAGCAGCTACCCGGACACTGAAGCTTTCTTT
15	.	TRBJ1-2	TRBV28	TRBD1	CASSFGTGTYYGYTF	TGTGCCAGCAGTTTCGGGACAGGGACTTACTATGGCTACACCTTC
15	.	TRBJ2-7	TRBV3-1	.	CASSTPGSGLYEQYF	TGTGCCAGCAGCACACCTGGCTCTGGGCTCTACGAGCAGTACTTC
12	.	TRBJ2-7	TRBV3-1	.	CASSLGAREVYF	TGTGCCAGCAGCCTTGGGGCAAGGGAGGTGTACTTC
16	.	TRBJ2-7	TRBV10-2	.	CASSESGGVLPYEQYF	TGCGCCAGCAGTGAGTCGGGGGGAGTGCTACCCTACGAGCAGTACTTC
15	.	TRBJ2-3	TRBV7-2	TRBD1	CASSLTGTGRDTQYF	TGTGCCAGCAGCTTAACGGGGACAGGGCGCGATACGCAGTATTTT
15	.	TRBJ2-1	TRBV4-3	.	CASSQARLIYNEQFF	TGCGCCAGCAGCCAAGCGCGGTTAATCTACAATGAGCAGTTCTTC